This section outlines one T cell receptor beta chain sequence together with its context. Its antigen remains unknown. The sample belongs to a study of radiotherapy plus CTLA-4 blockade in lung cancer. Study overall: Objective responses arose in roughly 18% of patients, and 31% experienced disease control. Study-wide results and caveats: The study found tumor-derived TCR clones expanded in blood after radiotherapy plus ipilimumab.

J was trimmed by 4 bases and V by 3 bases; bases with no gene match: 6. Germline CDR1 MGHRA, CDR2 YSYEKL. CDR3 length equals 14 residues. Produced via immunoSEQ multiplex PCR; TCRdb's table is partial and in-frame only. The data contain around 70,000 clones, around 69% of them seen just once; the ten biggest clones take up 16%. Material: peripheral blood, obtained from a patient treated with radiotherapy plus ipilimumab. The chain has TRBV4-1 and TRBJ2-7; 7 bases match TRBD1. The sequence came from a human donor with non-small cell lung cancer whose response to radiotherapy plus ipilimumab could not be evaluated. Some clones in this sample may be carry-over from other donors' samples. The CDR3 sequence: CASSHRDSTYEQYF. The CDR3 DNA is TGCGCCAGCAGCCACCGGGACAGTACTTACGAGCAGTACTTC.